The 25 T cell receptor beta chains reported below all come from one sample, sequenced in a study of shared clonotypes between healthy human individuals. Here immunoSEQ multiplex PCR was the method, and the copy in TCRdb shows in-frame clones only, minus some. This sample carries about 2.3 million clones, around 93% of them seen once, and the ten largest clones take around 0.35%. What was sequenced was naive CD4+ T cells from PBMCs. Subset described: CD45RA+ positively selected. These TCRs come from a man between 18 and 29 years old in good health. Some clones in this sample may be carry-over from other donors' samples.

Regarding this clone: One end of the junction does not line up with germline, which may come from a read error. V usage is TRBV20-1 and J usage is TRBJ2-7; possible D gene TRBD2, 6 bases. The CDR3 sequence is 8 residues long. CDR1 and CDR2 from the germline V gene are DFQATT and SNEGSKA (reference sequence). CDR3 loop: CSAREGIF. The CDR3 DNA is TGCAGTGCTAGGGAGGGGATCTTC.

In this sample, this clone turned up once. The rearrangement joins TRBV5-1 to TRBJ1-3; possible D gene TRBD1, 5 bases. The V end was cut by 5 bases, the J end by 0 bases, with 9 bases between. This CDR3 comprises 14 residues. From germline, CDR1 is SGHRS and CDR2 YFSETQ. CDR3 loop: CASRPGSSGNTIYF. In nucleotides, the CDR3 is TGCGCCAGCAGGCCAGGGAGCTCTGGAAACACCATATATTTT.

This clone occurred a few times. The chain has TRBV19 and TRBJ1-1, with 9 positions matching TRBD1. Germline CDR1 and CDR2: LNHDA and SQIVND (reference sequence). V trimming: 5 bases; J trimming: 5 bases; junction bases outside the gene matches: 18. This CDR3 contains 18 residues. The CDR3 bases are TGTGCCAGTAGTTTTCACCCCGGGACAGGGAGAGGAGATACTGAAGCTTTCTTT. This gives the protein CASSFHPGTGRGDTEAFF.

This chain links TRBV21-1 with TRBJ2-7; the listed D gene, TRBD1, was not tested against the DNA. TRBV21-1 is tagged as a pseudogene. The CDR3 loop spans 14 amino acids. The CDR3 nucleotides are TGTGCCAGCACTTCCGGGACAGGCCTTCTACGAGGGTACTTC. Protein sequence: CASTSGTGLLRGYF.

On this clone: Other DNA sequences from this sample encode an identical CDR3 as well. The V call is TRBV5-4, the J call TRBJ1-4; a possible D gene is TRBD1 (5 bases). The length of the CDR3 is 15 residues. Germline CDR1 SGHNT, CDR2 YYREEE (reference sequence). The V end was cut by 3 bases, the J end by 4 bases, with 13 bases between. CDR3 bases: TGTGCCAGCAGCTCGGGAGGGGCGGGTAATGAAAAACTGTTTTTT. Its translation is CASSSGGAGNEKLFF.

This clone was observed once. V and J are TRBV6-5 and TRBJ2-7, with D uncertain. From germline, CDR1 is MNHEY and CDR2 SVGAGI. The CDR3 runs to 15 residues. Trimming stripped 5 bases from V and 7 bases from J, with 21 bases between. The CDR3 DNA reads TGTGCCAGCAGTCAGGCGACTGGCCCGGGTAATGAGCAGTACTTC. This encodes CASSQATGPGNEQYF.

As concerns this clone: The germline gene is not matched at one end of the junction; a read error may be the cause. The rearrangement links TRBV5-1 to TRBJ1-2; D is undetermined. The CDR3 is 15 residues long. Per the germline V gene, CDR1 is SGHRS and CDR2 is YFSETQ. DNA of the CDR3: TGCGTCAGCAGCCCGGCGGACGGAGCTAACTATGGCTACACCTTC. It specifies CVSSPADGANYGYTF.

The V and J genes are TRBV11-3 and TRBJ1-5; D ambiguous. Trimming took 1 base from V and 0 from J, leaving 16 bases between them. CDR1 SGHNT and CDR2 YENEEA come from the germline V gene. The CDR3 consists of 18 residues. In DNA, the CDR3 is TGTGCCAGCAGCTTAGTGGCCGCGCGAGCATATAGCAATCAGCCCCAGCATTTT. Protein product: CASSLVAARAYSNQPQHF.

In nucleotides, the CDR3 is TGTGCCAGCAGTTATGGGGCCGGGACAGGGGTCTACGAGCAGTACTTC. This gives the protein CASSYGAGTGVYEQYF. V gene TRBV6-6 combines with J gene TRBJ2-7, with 10 bases lining up with TRBD1. The ends lost 3 bases at V and 3 bases at J; junction bases unmatched: 8. The CDR3 runs 16 residues. CDR1 and CDR2 from the germline V gene are MNHNY and SVGAGI (reference sequence).

The chain combines TRBV15 with TRBJ2-3; D not certain. V lost 2 bases, J lost 1 base, and 10 bases lay in between. Germline CDR1 and CDR2: LNHNV and YYDKDF (reference sequence). The CDR3 loop spans 15 amino acids. The CDR3 sequence is CATSRSRRRTDTQYF. The CDR3 DNA follows: TGTGCCACCAGCAGATCACGCCGCCGCACAGATACGCAGTATTTT.

The gene calls are TRBV6-1 and TRBJ1-3; D gene uncertain. The V gene's germline CDR1 is MNHNS and CDR2 SASEGT. Between the trimmed V and J ends, which lost 4 bases and 0 bases, there was a span of 13 bases. This CDR3 is 16 amino acids long. CDR3 bases: TGTGCCAGCAGTGGTCTCTTTGGGAGCTCTGGAAACACCATATATTTT. This sequence encodes CASSGLFGSSGNTIYF.

The chain links TRBV9 to TRBJ2-2; 10 nucleotides line up with TRBD1. This CDR3 is built from 16 residues. The junction had 4 bases not matched to a gene; V was cut back by 0 bases and J by 5 bases. Germline values: CDR1 SGDLS, CDR2 YYNGEE. CDR3 DNA: TGTGCCAGCAGCGTAGCTGGACAGGGGGGTACCGGGGAGCTGTTTTTT. This codes for CASSVAGQGGTGELFF.

The gene calls are TRBV4-3 and TRBJ2-2; tentatively, D is TRBD2 (7 bases). This CDR3 spans 17 amino acids. Per germline, CDR1 LGHNA and CDR2 YSLEER. V lost 0 bases to trimming and J lost 5 bases, with 16 bases between them. CDR3 in amino acids: CASSQDIRGALTGELFF. CDR3 DNA sequence: TGCGCCAGCAGCCAAGATATTCGGGGGGCCTTAACCGGGGAGCTGTTTTTT.

Only one count was recorded for this clone. The J gene is TRBJ1-3, the V gene TRBV11-1, with D unclear. From germline, CDR1 is SGHAT and CDR2 FQDESV (reference sequence). The CDR3 is 15 residues long. Trimming stripped 0 bases from V and 0 bases from J, with 6 bases between. This CDR3 is CASSLAGFSGNTIYF. In nucleotides, the CDR3 is TGTGCCAGCAGCTTAGCAGGCTTCTCTGGAAACACCATATATTTT.

This chain uses TRBV5-8 with TRBJ2-7; a weak D match, TRBD2 (6 bases). V was clipped by 4 bases and J by 3 bases, with 17 bases between them. Germline V gene lookup returns CDR1 SGHTS and CDR2 YDEGEE. There are 15 residues in the CDR3. The DNA of the CDR3 is TGTGCCAGCAGCCGTCCCCGAGGGACTCTCTACGAGCAGTACTTC. Translating gives CASSRPRGTLYEQYF.

The V call is TRBV5-8, the J call TRBJ1-2, with TRBD1 identical over 8 bases. In germline, CDR1 is SGHTS, CDR2 YDEGEE. The CDR3 is made up of 17 amino acids. J was trimmed by 4 bases and V by 4 bases; bases with no gene match: 15. CDR3 coding DNA: TGTGCCAGCAGCAGGGGACAGGCTTTTGTCCCCACCTATGGCTACACCTTC. Translating it yields CASSRGQAFVPTYGYTF.

This chain connects TRBV28 to TRBJ1-2; no firm D call. Germline lookup yields CDR1 MDHEN and CDR2 SYDVKM. Trimming took off 9 bases at V and 1 base at J, with 6 bases between the two ends. The CDR3 is made up of 11 amino acids. CDR3 in DNA: TGTGCCAGTAAGGTTAACTATGGCTACACCTTC. This gives the protein CASKVNYGYTF.

This chain joins TRBV7-2 and TRBJ1-5, with 9 bases lining up with TRBD1. With V trimmed by 5 bases and J by 6 bases, 8 bases remained unmatched. The CDR3 is 15 amino acids. In germline, CDR1 is SGHTA, CDR2 FQGNSA. DNA of the CDR3: TGTGCCAGCAGCATCGGACAGGGGTGGGCTCAGCCCCAGCATTTT. Translated: CASSIGQGWAQPQHF.

J is TRBJ2-7 and V is TRBV5-1; D is uncertain. The germline CDR1 and CDR2 sequences are SGHRS and YFSETQ. This CDR3 region has 14 residues. V was cut by 0 bases and J by 3 bases, with 10 bases left in between. CDR3 residues: CASSLERVGYEQYF. The CDR3 coding sequence is TGCGCCAGCAGCTTGGAAAGGGTGGGCTACGAGCAGTACTTC.

The genes are TRBV18 and TRBJ2-7; 7 bases are shared with TRBD2. V shed 3 bases, J shed 0 bases, and the junction held 8 bases outside the gene matches. The CDR3 covers 16 residues. CDR1 is KGHSH, CDR2 LQKENI, per germline. CDR3 sequence reads: CASSPGGRGRSYEQYF. DNA of the CDR3: TGTGCCAGCTCACCGGGGGGGAGGGGACGCTCCTACGAGCAGTACTTC.

CDR3 nucleotide sequence: TGTGCCAGCAGCCCGGGATTCTTCCAAGAGACCCAGTACTTC. It yields the protein CASSPGFFQETQYF. The rearrangement uses TRBV5-6 and TRBJ2-5; weak D call: TRBD2 (5 bases). Trimming cost V 4 bases and J 1 base, with 11 bases left between them. Germline V gene data show CDR1 as SGHDT and CDR2 as YYEEEE. The CDR3 runs to 14 residues.

This clone was counted a single time. This chain joins TRBV18 and TRBJ2-7; TRBD1 agrees at 9 bases. The CDR3 has 13 amino acids. V dropped 6 bases and J dropped 4; count of bases not matched to a gene: 4. CDR1 is KGHSH, CDR2 LQKENI, per germline. The CDR3 DNA reads as TGTGCCAGCTCGGGGGACAGGGCTTACGAGCAGTACTTC. Translation gives CASSGDRAYEQYF.

This chain links TRBV5-1 with TRBJ2-7; 9 bases map to TRBD2. This CDR3 spans 15 amino acids. Germline trimming cut 0 bases from V and 6 bases from J; bases unmatched to any gene: 7. Per germline, CDR1 SGHRS and CDR2 YFSETQ. CDR3 sequence reads: CASSLGVAGAGEQYF. Written as DNA, the CDR3 is TGCGCCAGCAGCTTGGGAGTAGCGGGAGCAGGCGAGCAGTACTTC. The full variable domain, in which reference TRBV5-1 and TRBJ2-7 provide the parts outside the CDR3, is KAGVTQTPRYLIKTRGQQVTLSCSPISGHRSVSWYQQTPGQGLQFLFEYFSETQRNKGNFPGRFSGRQFSNSRSEMNVSTLELGDSALYLCASSLGVAGAGEQYFGPGTRLTVT.

This chain connects TRBV5-4 to TRBJ2-5; a weak D match, TRBD1 (6 bases). Trimming stripped 0 bases from V and 1 base from J, with 10 bases between. Germline CDR1 and CDR2: SGHNT and YYREEE (reference sequence). The CDR3 sequence is 15 residues long. This chain's CDR3 is CASSLVAGVQETQYF. DNA for the CDR3: TGTGCCAGCAGCTTGGTGGCAGGGGTCCAAGAGACCCAGTACTTC.

CDR3 sequence (DNA): TGTGCCAGCAGTTTAGCGGGAGGGGGGAATGAGCAGTTCTTC. Translation: CASSLAGGGNEQFF. The chain uses TRBV28 and TRBJ2-1; TRBD2 matches 9 bases. This CDR3 is 14 amino acids long. V shed 2 bases, J shed 7 bases, and the junction held 3 bases outside the gene matches. CDR1 is MDHEN and CDR2 is SYDVKM in the germline V gene. Drawing the rest from reference TRBV28 and TRBJ2-1, the complete variable domain is DVKVTQSSRYLVKRTGEKVFLECVQDMDHENMFWYRQDPGLGLRLIYFSYDVKMKEKGDIPEGYSVSREKKERFSLILESASTNQTSMYLCASSLAGGGNEQFFGPGTRLTVL.